This entry features one TCR beta chain sequence. The antigen remains undetermined. CDR3 length equals 15 residues. Germline-derived CDR1 and CDR2 are SGHTA and FQGNSA. Trimming left V 5 bases short and J 7 bases short, with 18 bases between. Study conclusions and caveats: Tumor Tregs overlapped most with tumor, then blood, naive CD4+ cells.

After constant-region reverse-primer amplification, full-length variable regions underwent semi-nested PCR with Nested Universal Primer A. TCRdb re-called the 5' RACE reads with MiXCR, one entry per CDR3 protein. This table holds 62,000 or so distinct CDR3 sequences, more than 25% found once. This chain joins TRBV7-2 and TRBJ1-5; D is unresolved. Sequencing was performed on tumor-infiltrating naive CD4+ T cells sorted from the breast tumor. The subset here: naive CD4+ T cells, CD4+CD45RA+CD25-. The clonotype was recovered from a female donor with breast cancer. CDR3 coding DNA: TGTGCCAGCAGCCCCGAGTCGAGGGTCGAACAGCCCCAGCATTTT. Translated: CASSPESRVEQPQHF.